The sequence of this T cell receptor beta chain was determined in a study of post-analysis software for immune sequencing data. Concerning this clonotype: Its antigen remains unidentified. A junction boundary mismatches the germline segment, possibly from a read error.

This CDR3 has 14 amino acids. General study findings and limits: The five TRBV segments detected at higher frequency in patients than in controls included TRBV5-6, TRBV5-1 and TRBV20-1.

Libraries were made from TCR beta cDNA, and they carried unique molecular identifiers. Each CDR3 protein is one row after TCRdb ran MiXCR on the PCR reads. The sample lists about 540,000 distinct CDR3 sequences; 30% to 40% were seen once. The chain employs TRBV12-3 or TRBV12-4 and TRBJ2-5; 9 bases fit TRBD2. This clonotype was obtained from a girl aged 2-17 years with multiple sclerosis. Sequenced input: blood. The chain's CDR3 is CASSSGGSLETLYF. Written as DNA, the CDR3 is TGTGCCAGCAGTAGCGGGGGGTCTCTAGAGACCCTGTACTTC.